This T cell receptor (beta chain) was obtained from a study of blood T cell repertoires in COVID-19. Whole-study context: Samples taken during acute and convalescent COVID-19 were collected in the United States, Italy and Spain.

Per the original data handling: Reference gene primers were amplified, and this amplification served to estimate nucleated cell counts. Only in-frame clones appear in the TCRdb table, and some are missing; sequencing was by immunoSEQ multiplex PCR. For V, J and clone size, that table is used; D and trimming come from the DNA. The sample holds approximately 280,000 clones; approximately 83% are singletons and the top ten take 2.1%. The length of the CDR3 is 17 residues. Germline V lookup: CDR1 SGHTA, CDR2 FQGNSA. Deletions cut 1 base from V and 0 bases from J, with 13 bases between. The chain employs TRBV7-2 and TRBJ1-5; D perhaps matches TRBD1 (6 bases). Material: peripheral blood. The source is a woman in her thirties who had recovered from COVID-19. The CDR3, as DNA: TGTGCCAGCAGCTTAGACCCAGGGGCTTATAGCAATCAGCCCCAGCATTTT. Encoded protein: CASSLDPGAYSNQPQHF.